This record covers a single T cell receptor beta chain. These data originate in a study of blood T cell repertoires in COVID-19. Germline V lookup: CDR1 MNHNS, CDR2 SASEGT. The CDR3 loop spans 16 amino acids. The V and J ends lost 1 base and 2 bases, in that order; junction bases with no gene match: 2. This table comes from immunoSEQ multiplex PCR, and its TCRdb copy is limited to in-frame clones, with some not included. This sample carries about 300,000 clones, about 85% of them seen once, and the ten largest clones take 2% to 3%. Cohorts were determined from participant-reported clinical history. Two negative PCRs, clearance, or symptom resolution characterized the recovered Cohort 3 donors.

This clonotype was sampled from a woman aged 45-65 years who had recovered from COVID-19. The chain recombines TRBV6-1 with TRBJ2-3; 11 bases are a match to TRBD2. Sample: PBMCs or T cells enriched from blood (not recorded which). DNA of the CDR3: TGTGCCAGCAGTGAAGGACTAGCGGGGAACACAGATACGCAGTATTTT. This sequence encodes CASSEGLAGNTDTQYF.